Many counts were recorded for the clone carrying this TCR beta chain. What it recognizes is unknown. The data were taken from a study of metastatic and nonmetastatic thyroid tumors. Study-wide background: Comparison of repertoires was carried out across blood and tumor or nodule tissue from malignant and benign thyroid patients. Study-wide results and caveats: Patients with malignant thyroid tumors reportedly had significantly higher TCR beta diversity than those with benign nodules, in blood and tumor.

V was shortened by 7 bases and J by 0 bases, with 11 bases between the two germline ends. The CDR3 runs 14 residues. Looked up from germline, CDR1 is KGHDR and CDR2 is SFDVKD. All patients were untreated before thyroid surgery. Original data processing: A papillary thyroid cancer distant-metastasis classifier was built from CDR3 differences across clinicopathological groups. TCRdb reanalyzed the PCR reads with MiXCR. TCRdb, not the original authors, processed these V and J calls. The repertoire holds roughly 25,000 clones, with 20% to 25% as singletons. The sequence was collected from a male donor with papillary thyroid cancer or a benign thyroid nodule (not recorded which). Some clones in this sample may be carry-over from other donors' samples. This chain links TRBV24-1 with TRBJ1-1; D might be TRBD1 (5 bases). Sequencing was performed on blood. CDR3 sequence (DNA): TGTGCCACCAGCACAGGTCACATGAACACTGAAGCTTTCTTT. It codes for CATSTGHMNTEAFF.